This T cell receptor beta chain stems from a study of blood T cell repertoires in COVID-19. There are 12 residues in the CDR3. CDR1 and CDR2 (germline): SEHNR, FQNEAQ (reference sequence). V was shortened by 5 bases and J by 3 bases, with 8 bases between the two germline ends. This clone was seen once. Method: immunoSEQ multiplex PCR; TCRdb's copy keeps in-frame clones and lacks some. The table records around 69,000 clones, 75% to 90% of them present only once. The chain combines TRBV7-9 with TRBJ2-7, with D possibly being TRBD1 (6 bases). This TCR derives from a woman aged 45-65 years with active COVID-19. The sequenced material came from peripheral blood. CDR3 sequence reads: CASSQTGYEQYF. DNA of the CDR3: TGTGCCAGCAGCCAGACAGGCTACGAGCAGTACTTC.